This T cell receptor (beta chain) originates from a study of T cells in Graves' hyperthyroidism and ophthalmopathy. This clonotype was detected many times. Antigen specificity is unknown. Initially, at the first diagnosis of hyperthyroidism and before any ophthalmopathy symptoms, blood was sampled. Amplification targeted TCR beta CDR3 regions from RNA transcripts. HTBI primers were employed in a first-round RT-PCR of the TCR CDR3. Each CDR3 protein is one row after TCRdb ran MiXCR on the multiplex PCR reads. The sample yields over 200,000 distinct CDR3 sequences, about 15% seen once. Between the trimmed V and J ends, which lost 8 bases and 7 bases, there was a span of 12 bases. The CDR3 spans 13 residues. Germline V gives CDR1 MNHNS, CDR2 SASEGT. Notes on the study in general: Most thyroid clonotypes with frequency above 0.001 were detected in blood.

The chain employs TRBV6-1 and TRBJ1-6; D is undetermined. The sequence came from a woman aged 40 to 49 with Graves' hyperthyroidism that later progressed to Graves' ophthalmopathy. The sample taken for sequencing was blood. CDR3 DNA sequence: TGTGCCAGCGGTCAATTGGGGAATTCACCCCTCCACTTT. Translating gives CASGQLGNSPLHF.